This is a list of T cell receptor beta chains from one sample in a study of blood T cells in healthy people across ages. MiXCR, applied by TCRdb to the 5' RACE reads, yields one record per CDR3 protein. The profile shows hundreds of thousands of distinct CDR3 sequences, around 25% of them singletons. The sample was also linked to a second study, of T cells of mothers and their children.

Sequencing was done on a sample of blood. These receptors were collected from a boy under 18 in good health. The CDR3 runs from the conserved cysteine through the conserved F or W. The order of the fields is D gene, V gene, J gene, clone size, CDR3 DNA, CDR3 protein. D genes are given only for firm matches. The size field is filled for only some rows; it gives once, few, many or a size class.

d_call: TRBD2
v_call: TRBV5-4
j_call: TRBJ2-5
clone_size: few
cdr3_nt: TGTGCCAGCAGCTTGGGAGTAGCGGGTAATCAAGAGACCCAGTACTTC
cdr3_aa: CASSLGVAGNQETQYF

d_call: .
v_call: TRBV21-1
j_call: TRBJ2-1
clone_size: .
cdr3_nt: TGTGCCAGCAGCCCCAGAACAGGGACGACTCGCAATGAGCAGTTCTTC
cdr3_aa: CASSPRTGTTRNEQFF

d_call: .
v_call: TRBV20-1
j_call: TRBJ2-6
clone_size: .
cdr3_nt: TGCAGTGCCGGGGTCTCTGGGGCCAACGTCCTGACTTTC
cdr3_aa: CSAGVSGANVLTF

d_call: .
v_call: TRBV29-1
j_call: TRBJ2-2
clone_size: .
cdr3_nt: TGCAGCATCACTAGGGGAGGCACCGGGGAGCTGTTTTTT
cdr3_aa: CSITRGGTGELFF

d_call: .
v_call: TRBV19
j_call: TRBJ2-7
clone_size: few
cdr3_nt: TGTGCCAGTAGTTTCCTATCCGCGGAGCAGTACTTC
cdr3_aa: CASSFLSAEQYF

d_call: .
v_call: TRBV5-1
j_call: TRBJ2-4
clone_size: few
cdr3_nt: TGCGCCAGCAGCTTGGACGGGACACCTAAAAACATTCAGTACTTC
cdr3_aa: CASSLDGTPKNIQYF

d_call: TRBD2
v_call: TRBV19
j_call: TRBJ2-3
clone_size: few
cdr3_nt: TGTGCCACCGGACTAGGGGATACGCAGTATTTT
cdr3_aa: CATGLGDTQYF

d_call: .
v_call: TRBV7-9
j_call: TRBJ2-1
clone_size: few
cdr3_nt: TGTGCCAGCAGCGTCCGGGACGGCCAGGGGCAGTTCTTC
cdr3_aa: CASSVRDGQGQFF

d_call: .
v_call: TRBV6-2/TRBV6-3
j_call: TRBJ1-5
clone_size: .
cdr3_nt: TGTGCCAGCGGGGCTTATAGCAATCAGCCCCAGCATTTT
cdr3_aa: CASGAYSNQPQHF

d_call: .
v_call: TRBV5-1
j_call: TRBJ2-4
clone_size: few
cdr3_nt: TGCGCCAGCAGCCCCGGGACAAGCAAAAACATTCAGTACTTC
cdr3_aa: CASSPGTSKNIQYF

d_call: .
v_call: TRBV29-1
j_call: TRBJ1-1
clone_size: .
cdr3_nt: TGCAGCGTTGTGTTCCCGAACACTGAAGCATTCTTT
cdr3_aa: CSVVFPNTEAFF

d_call: .
v_call: TRBV11-2
j_call: TRBJ2-7
clone_size: .
cdr3_nt: TGTGCCAGCAGCCTCCACAGGAACGGCTACGAGCAGTACTTC
cdr3_aa: CASSLHRNGYEQYF

d_call: TRBD2
v_call: TRBV20-1
j_call: TRBJ2-7
clone_size: .
cdr3_nt: TGCAGTGCTACCATTAGCGGGAGAGGCGACGAGCAGTACTTC
cdr3_aa: CSATISGRGDEQYF

d_call: TRBD1
v_call: TRBV7-2
j_call: TRBJ2-1
clone_size: .
cdr3_nt: TGTGCCAGCAGCTTAGAATATCCGGGGACAGGGTTGGGTTTCGATGAGCAGTTCTTC
cdr3_aa: CASSLEYPGTGLGFDEQFF

d_call: .
v_call: TRBV7-2
j_call: TRBJ1-5
clone_size: few
cdr3_nt: TGTGCCAGCAGTCCCCAATCACAAGGGGTGGGCCAGCCCCAGCATTTT
cdr3_aa: CASSPQSQGVGQPQHF

d_call: .
v_call: TRBV6-1
j_call: TRBJ1-1
clone_size: few
cdr3_nt: TGTGCCAGCAGACGGGATGGATACACTGAAGCTTTCTTT
cdr3_aa: CASRRDGYTEAFF

d_call: TRBD1
v_call: TRBV12-5
j_call: TRBJ2-7
clone_size: .
cdr3_nt: TGTGCTAGTGGTCAGACAGGGGGCTGGGGCTCCTACGAGCAGTACTTC
cdr3_aa: CASGQTGGWGSYEQYF

d_call: TRBD1
v_call: TRBV29-1
j_call: TRBJ2-5
clone_size: few
cdr3_nt: TGCAGCGTTGAGCCGGGACAGGGATTTCAAGAGACCCAGTACTTC
cdr3_aa: CSVEPGQGFQETQYF

d_call: .
v_call: TRBV7-2
j_call: TRBJ1-6
clone_size: few
cdr3_nt: TGTGCCAGCAACGCCTCGACAGGTTCCTCACCCCTCCACTTT
cdr3_aa: CASNASTGSSPLHF

d_call: TRBD1
v_call: TRBV7-9
j_call: TRBJ1-2
clone_size: few
cdr3_nt: TGTGCCAGCAGCTTTGGACAGGGGGCGCGTCATGGCTACACCTTC
cdr3_aa: CASSFGQGARHGYTF

d_call: TRBD1
v_call: TRBV3-1
j_call: TRBJ2-2
clone_size: .
cdr3_nt: TGTGCCAGCAGCCAAGATTTTCGGGACAGCGGGAACACCGGGGAGCTGTTTTTT
cdr3_aa: CASSQDFRDSGNTGELFF

d_call: TRBD2
v_call: TRBV5-6
j_call: TRBJ2-7
clone_size: .
cdr3_nt: TGTGCCAGCAGCTTGGTACTAGCGGGGCTCTACGAGCAGTACTTC
cdr3_aa: CASSLVLAGLYEQYF